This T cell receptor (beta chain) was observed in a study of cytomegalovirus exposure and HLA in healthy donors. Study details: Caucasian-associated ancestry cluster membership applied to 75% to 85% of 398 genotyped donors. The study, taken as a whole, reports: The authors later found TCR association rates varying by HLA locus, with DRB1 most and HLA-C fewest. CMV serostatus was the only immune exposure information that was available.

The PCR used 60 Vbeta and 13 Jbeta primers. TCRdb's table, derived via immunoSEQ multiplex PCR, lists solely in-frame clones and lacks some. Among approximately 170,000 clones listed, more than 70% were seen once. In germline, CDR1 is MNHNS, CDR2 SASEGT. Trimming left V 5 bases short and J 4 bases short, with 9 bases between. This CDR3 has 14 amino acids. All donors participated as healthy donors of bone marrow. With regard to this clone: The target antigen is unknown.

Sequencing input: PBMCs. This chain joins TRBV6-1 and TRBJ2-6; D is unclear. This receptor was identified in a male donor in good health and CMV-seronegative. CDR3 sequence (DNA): TGTGCCAGCAGTTCCCCCCAAGGGGCCAACGTCCTGACTTTC. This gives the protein CASSSPQGANVLTF.